This T cell receptor beta chain was recovered during a study of cytotoxic CD8 clonotypes in ibrutinib-treated CLL. Study at large: Overall, around 25 responses were partial and 2 complete; following median roughly 62 months, about 15 patients stayed remitted and about 12 progressed.

This table comes from immunoSEQ multiplex PCR, and its TCRdb copy is limited to in-frame clones, with some not included. The sample shows some 300,000 clones, almost 80% of them seen only once. Findings and caveats of the study: Clonality grew at ibrutinib response; at progression, it decreased back toward baseline. Public clonotypes (which were uncommon) either contracted or remained stable on treatment.

With respect to this clone: What it binds is unknown.

The receptor was isolated from a human donor with chronic lymphocytic leukemia. The sample was PBMCs, taken before ibrutinib treatment.

CDR3 sequence (DNA): TGTGCCAGCTCACGAAGTCCGGGGGCCGACACCGGGGAGCTGTTTTTT. This gives the protein CASSRSPGADTGELFF. This rearrangement joins TRBV18 to TRBJ2-2, with D perhaps given as TRBD1 or TRBD2 (6 bases each). The germline V gene has CDR1 KGHSH and CDR2 LQKENI. This CDR3 has 16 amino acids. Trimming removed 4 bases at V and 3 bases at J, with 15 bases between.